One and the same sample provided the 8 T cell receptor beta chains below, sequenced in a study of blood T cell repertoires in COVID-19. The method was immunoSEQ multiplex PCR; TCRdb's version includes in-frame clones alone and lacks a portion of them. The table records some 140,000 clones, 83% of them present only once. Material for sequencing was peripheral blood. The receptors were gathered from a woman in her sixties or seventies with COVID-19, enrolled during active disease.

The table lists this clone with a few counts. The chain employs TRBV10-1 and TRBJ1-5, with D maybe TRBD1 (5 bases). The CDR3 runs 14 residues. The V end was cut by 3 bases, the J end by 2 bases, with 8 bases between. The germline CDR1 and CDR2 sequences are WNHNN and SYGVQD (reference sequence). The CDR3 is CASSEQDGNQPQHF. As DNA, the CDR3 is TGCGCCAGCAGTGAACAGGACGGCAATCAGCCCCAGCATTTT.

This chain connects TRBV6-5 to TRBJ2-7; D is ambiguous. V gave up 8 bases and J gave up 0 bases, with 17 bases separating them. This CDR3 is built from 15 residues. In germline, CDR1 is MNHEY, CDR2 SVGAGI. The CDR3 DNA reads TGTGCCAGCGGCTCCGCAGGTTCCAGCTCCTACGAGCAGTACTTC. Translating gives CASGSAGSSSYEQYF.

DNA for the CDR3: TGTGCCAGTAGTAACAGGGGTAGTGCTCCCGGGGAGCTGTTTTTT. As protein: CASSNRGSAPGELFF. V usage is TRBV19 and J usage is TRBJ2-2, with TRBD1 identical over 7 bases. CDR3 size: 15 residues. J was trimmed by 6 bases and V by 4 bases; bases with no gene match: 8. Looked up from germline, CDR1 is LNHDA and CDR2 is SQIVND (reference sequence).

The V and J genes are TRBV6-2 or TRBV6-3 and TRBJ2-2, with a possible D match to TRBD2 (5 bases). V dropped 0 bases and J dropped 1 base, with 9 bases sitting between them. The length of the CDR3 is 16 residues. From germline, CDR1 is MNHEY and CDR2 SVGEGT. The CDR3 region is CASSYSSGRNTGELFF. The CDR3 DNA reads as TGTGCCAGCAGTTACTCGTCGGGGAGGAACACCGGGGAGCTGTTTTTT.

This clone was seen a single time. The V call is TRBV5-1, the J call TRBJ2-3, with 8 nucleotides matching TRBD1. The CDR3 has 14 amino acids. The ends lost 4 bases at V and 1 base at J; junction bases unmatched: 2. Germline V gives CDR1 SGHRS, CDR2 YFSETQ. DNA of the CDR3: TGCGCCAGCAGCAGGACAGGGCGCACAGATACGCAGTATTTT. Its protein product is CASSRTGRTDTQYF.

This clone appeared a single time. The chain couples TRBV5-1 to TRBJ2-5, with 8 nucleotides matching TRBD1. CDR1 is SGHRS and CDR2 is YFSETQ in the germline V gene. The CDR3 totals 16 residues. J was trimmed by 1 base and V by 2 bases; bases with no gene match: 7. The CDR3 nucleotides read TGCGCCAGCAGCTTAGGAGGCAGGGGGCCCCAAGAGACCCAGTACTTC. Protein: CASSLGGRGPQETQYF.

J is TRBJ2-2 and V is TRBV25-1; D may be TRBD2 (5 bases). The germline CDR1 and CDR2 sequences are MGHDK and SYGVNS. CDR3 length: 14 residues. The germline V and J ends were trimmed by 4 bases and 6 bases, with 12 bases remaining between them. The CDR3 loop reads CASSAGEEAGELFF. As DNA, the CDR3 is TGTGCCAGCAGTGCTGGCGAGGAGGCCGGGGAGCTGTTTTTT.

The chain uses TRBV9 and TRBJ1-1; D may be TRBD1 (5 bases). With 0 bases removed from V and 5 bases from J, the gap between germline ends came to 11 bases. From germline, CDR1 is SGDLS and CDR2 YYNGEE. The length of the CDR3 is 14 residues. CDR3 protein: CASSVEGEGTEAFF. DNA for the CDR3: TGTGCCAGCAGCGTAGAAGGGGAAGGGACTGAAGCTTTCTTT.